The 21 T cell receptor beta chains given below trace back to one sample, sequenced in a study of control samples from healthy donors and cancer patients (dated by TCRdb to about 2020). The method was the immunoSEQ multiplex PCR assay. TCRdb limited this immuneACCESS table to in-frame rearrangements with V and J called. A share of clones is missing; checked studies link under half to unresolved V genes, and the rest is unexplained. This sample has around 29,000 clones in its table, and 79% of those were observed once. In total, the top ten clones hold less than 25% of the sample. The sequenced sample was PBMCs. These receptors were obtained from a man in his sixties with head and neck cancer.

The chain uses TRBV2 and TRBJ2-7; 11 bases are shared with TRBD2. Germline V gives CDR1 SNHLY, CDR2 FYNNEI. Unmatched junction bases numbered 12, after V lost 6 bases and J lost 2 bases. The CDR3 loop spans 17 amino acids. CDR3 amino acids: CASSLSGRALGAYEQYF. The CDR3 DNA is TGTGCCAGCAGCCTTAGCGGGAGGGCCCTCGGCGCCTACGAGCAGTACTTC.

This chain uses TRBV5-1 with TRBJ2-1; D is possibly TRBD2 (6 bases). CDR3 size: 14 residues. Germline CDR1 SGHRS, CDR2 YFSETQ. V gave up 0 bases and J gave up 4 bases, with 8 bases separating them. This CDR3 is CASSLEAGYNEQFF. The DNA of the CDR3 is TGCGCCAGCAGCTTGGAGGCGGGATACAATGAGCAGTTCTTC. Full variable domain (remainder filled in from reference TRBV5-1 and TRBJ2-1): KAGVTQTPRYLIKTRGQQVTLSCSPISGHRSVSWYQQTPGQGLQFLFEYFSETQRNKGNFPGRFSGRQFSNSRSEMNVSTLELGDSALYLCASSLEAGYNEQFFGPGTRLTVL.

The chain links TRBV4-2 to TRBJ1-2; TRBD1 matches at 7 bases. The CDR3 totals 16 residues. Germline V gene lookup returns CDR1 LGHNA and CDR2 YNFKEQ. After removal of 0 bases from V and 4 bases from J, the junction contained 8 bases not matched to a gene. The CDR3, as DNA: TGTGCCAGCAGCCAAGATGGCAGGGGGTCGCGCTATGGCTACACCTTC. Its translation is CASSQDGRGSRYGYTF.

The V gene is TRBV12-3 or TRBV12-4, the J gene TRBJ2-3; no clear D. The CDR3 runs to 12 residues. The ends were cut back, 5 bases at V and 3 bases at J, with 6 bases in the middle. In DNA form, the CDR3 reads TGTGCCAGCAGTCTGGGGACAGATACGCAGTATTTT. Protein sequence: CASSLGTDTQYF.

The chain couples TRBV2 to TRBJ1-2; weak D call: TRBD1 (5 bases). This CDR3 contains 17 residues. The germline CDR1 and CDR2 sequences are SNHLY and FYNNEI. Trimming took off 8 bases at V and 4 bases at J, with 26 bases between the two ends. The CDR3 here is CASEGLSQGVRLYGYTF. DNA for the CDR3: TGTGCCAGCGAGGGACTTTCTCAAGGGGTCCGACTCTATGGCTACACCTTC.

This chain uses TRBV5-1 with TRBJ1-2; 8 bases align to TRBD1. J lost 5 bases, V lost 0 bases, and 6 bases had no gene match. Germline V gives CDR1 SGHRS, CDR2 YFSETQ. CDR3 length: 15 amino acids. In nucleotides, the CDR3 is TGCGCCAGCAGCTTGGACACAGGGGGGACGTATGGCTACACCTTC. It specifies CASSLDTGGTYGYTF.

The genes are TRBV28 and TRBJ2-7; no clear D. Between the trimmed V and J ends, which lost 7 bases and 2 bases, there was a span of 9 bases. Germline CDR1 and CDR2: MDHEN and SYDVKM. The CDR3 extends over 12 amino acids. The CDR3 DNA reads as TGTGCCAGCACCGGACCAACCTACGAGCAGTACTTC. It encodes CASTGPTYEQYF.

The chain links TRBV5-1 to TRBJ2-1; TRBD1 agrees at 9 bases. Trimming took 2 bases from V and 9 from J; bases not matched to a gene: 12. CDR1 is SGHRS, CDR2 YFSETQ, per germline. This CDR3 region has 16 residues. The CDR3 protein is CASSFEPGQGVSEQFF. CDR3 nucleotide sequence: TGCGCCAGCAGCTTTGAACCGGGACAGGGTGTGAGTGAGCAGTTCTTC.

This clone was recorded a few times. CDR3: CASSLTPGLIHTEAFF. The CDR3 DNA reads as TGTGCCAGCAGTTTGACACCGGGACTGATCCACACTGAAGCTTTCTTT. The chain carries TRBV27 and TRBJ1-1; a weak D match, TRBD1 (5 bases). Trimming stripped 3 bases from V and 3 bases from J, with 17 bases between. Looked up from germline, CDR1 is MNHEY and CDR2 is SMNVEV (reference sequence). This CDR3 region has 16 residues.

This clone showed up just once. This sequence joins TRBV28 and TRBJ2-3; a weak D match, TRBD1 (5 bases). V was clipped by 5 bases and J by 8 bases, with 17 bases between them. Germline CDR1 MDHEN, CDR2 SYDVKM. This CDR3 comprises 14 residues. The chain's CDR3 is CASSPVQPRGTQYF. The CDR3 nucleotides read TGTGCCAGCAGTCCCGTACAGCCTAGGGGTACGCAGTATTTT.

With regard to this clone: In the same sample, other DNA sequences code for this CDR3. The chain carries TRBV19 and TRBJ2-5, with no clear D. The CDR3 contains 13 residues. Trimming stripped 3 bases from V and 2 bases from J, with 7 bases between. Germline CDR1 is LNHDA and CDR2 is SQIVND (reference sequence). CDR3 amino acids: CASSIGGQETQYF. In DNA, the CDR3 is TGTGCCAGTAGTATTGGCGGTCAAGAGACCCAGTACTTC.

The chain employs TRBV28 and TRBJ2-7, with 7 nucleotides matching TRBD2. CDR1 is MDHEN, CDR2 SYDVKM, per germline. With 4 bases clipped from V and 3 bases from J, the junction kept 9 bases outside the gene matches. The CDR3 totals 15 residues. The CDR3: CASSSPWEGSYEQYF. The CDR3 DNA is TGTGCCAGCAGTTCCCCTTGGGAGGGGAGCTACGAGCAGTACTTC.

Worth noting for this clone: Other DNA sequences in the sample encode the same CDR3. This rearrangement joins TRBV5-1 to TRBJ1-1; D unclear. Per the germline V gene, CDR1 is SGHRS and CDR2 is YFSETQ. This CDR3 contains 13 residues. The V and J ends lost 7 bases and 6 bases respectively, with 16 bases between them. DNA for the CDR3: TGCGCCAGCCGAAAGCAACGGACGGCTGAAGCTTTCTTT. Translating gives CASRKQRTAEAFF.

The J gene is TRBJ2-7, the V gene TRBV27; D is unclear. CDR1 is MNHEY, CDR2 SMNVEV, per germline (reference sequence). This CDR3 region has 13 residues. The V gene lost 1 base and the J gene lost 6 bases, with 10 bases spanning the gap. The CDR3 DNA follows: TGTGCCAGCAGTTTATATTTGCTGGCCGAGCAGTACTTC. Residues: CASSLYLLAEQYF.

This chain connects TRBV28 to TRBJ1-4, with D unresolved. V lost 1 base, J lost 4 bases, and 16 bases lay in between. The V gene's germline CDR1 is MDHEN and CDR2 SYDVKM. The CDR3 totals 17 residues. CDR3 region: CASSLSPFYSGNEKLFF. In DNA form, the CDR3 reads TGTGCCAGCAGTTTATCCCCATTTTATTCGGGTAATGAAAAACTGTTTTTT.

The chain joins TRBV5-8 to TRBJ1-4; D perhaps matches TRBD1 (5 bases). The CDR3 length is 17 residues. The germline V gene encodes CDR1 SGHTS and CDR2 YDEGEE. Trimming shortened V by 6 bases and J by 7 bases, and 25 bases separated the two germline ends. The CDR3 loop reads CASTWWATGTRREKLFF. In DNA form, the CDR3 reads TGTGCCAGCACCTGGTGGGCTACCGGGACCCGCCGTGAAAAACTGTTTTTT.

There are a few counts of this clone. This rearrangement joins TRBV14 to TRBJ1-1; D gene ambiguous. Trimming removed 1 base from V and 4 bases from J, with 19 bases in between. Germline CDR1 reads SGHDN; CDR2 reads FVKESK. The CDR3 contains 17 residues. The CDR3 DNA sequence: TGTGCCAGCAGCCAAGTCGGCCAGACCTTTTGGGGCACTGAAGCTTTCTTT. The encoded protein is CASSQVGQTFWGTEAFF.

This chain connects TRBV7-2 to TRBJ2-5; 7 bases are shared with TRBD1. The germline CDR1 and CDR2 sequences are SGHTA and FQGNSA. Trimming took 5 bases from V and 5 from J; bases not matched to a gene: 5. There are 13 residues in the CDR3. The CDR3 protein is CASSRGQRETQYF. The CDR3 DNA is TGTGCCAGCAGCCGGGGACAGCGGGAGACCCAGTACTTC.

The J gene is TRBJ1-2, the V gene TRBV18; unclear D gene. V was clipped by 0 bases and J by 3 bases, with 11 bases between them. CDR3 length: 15 amino acids. Germline CDR1 and CDR2: KGHSH and LQKENI. The CDR3 sequence: CASSPPFGRDYGYTF. Here the CDR3 DNA reads TGTGCCAGCTCACCACCGTTCGGACGGGACTATGGCTACACCTTC. Using reference TRBV18 and TRBJ1-2 for the parts outside the CDR3, the full variable domain is NAGVMQNPRHLVRRRGQEARLRCSPMKGHSHVYWYRQLPEEGLKFMVYLQKENIIDESGMPKERFSAEFPKEGPSILRIQQVVRGDSAAYFCASSPPFGRDYGYTFGSGTRLTVV.

In this sample, this clone turned up a few times. V usage is TRBV28 and J usage is TRBJ1-2; 8 bases line up with TRBD1. Trimming at V came to 5 bases and at J to 6 bases, leaving 14 bases not matched to a gene. The CDR3 runs 16 residues. Germline V gene lookup returns CDR1 MDHEN and CDR2 SYDVKM. The CDR3 nucleotides are TGTGCCAGCAGTCTAGAGGGGCAGGGGGCGTTGGATGGCTACACCTTC. It is translated as CASSLEGQGALDGYTF.

The chain joins TRBV7-2 to TRBJ1-1, with D unresolved. V lost 2 bases to trimming and J lost 5 bases, with 6 bases between them. The CDR3 is made up of 12 amino acids. CDR1 is SGHTA and CDR2 is FQGNSA in the germline V gene. CDR3 amino acids: CASSLLGTEAFF. The DNA of the CDR3 is TGTGCCAGCAGCTTATTGGGAACTGAAGCTTTCTTT.